The present TCR beta chain was sequenced within a study of vaccination and CD4 T cells after COVID-19. Study in general: Nasal swab PCR detected SARS-CoV-2 in convalescent patients; nine had mild disease, one severe. Overlapping SARS-CoV-2, HCoV-NL63, HCoV-OC43 and HCoV-229E spike peptides stimulated the cells.

The V gene lost 5 bases and the J gene lost 4 bases, with 11 bases spanning the gap. CDR3 length: 13 amino acids. Germline loops: CDR1 SGHTA, CDR2 FQGNSA. Indicated treatment: approximately 10-day PBMC culture with coronavirus spike peptide pools or control peptides (ViraFEST assay). ViraFEST expanded antigen-specific T cells with peptide pools, then sequenced TCRs. Oncomine TCR Beta short-read sequencing was applied to DNA from cultured CD4+ T cells. TCRdb redid the calling of the PCR reads with MiXCR, one entry per CDR3 protein. This sample has 9,000 to 13,000 distinct CDR3 sequences, with about 38% found just once. As regards this clonotype: The target antigen is unknown.

This receptor was obtained from a human donor who had recovered from COVID-19. The rearrangement links TRBV7-2 to TRBJ1-2; no clear D gene. The starting material was CD4+ T cells from blood, cultured in vitro, obtained after SARS-CoV-2 vaccination. The CDR3 loop reads CASSMDPLYGYTF. CDR3 DNA sequence: TGTGCCAGCAGCATGGACCCCCTCTATGGCTACACCTTC.